These 20 T cell receptor beta chains were all obtained from the same sample, sequenced in a study of blood T cell repertoires in COVID-19. Sequencing was performed with immunoSEQ multiplex PCR; in TCRdb, only in-frame clones are kept and a portion is missing. The sample shows fewer than 150,000 clones, 70% to 85% of them seen only once. Sequenced sample: peripheral blood. The receptor source for this set is a human donor in a cohort sampled during active COVID-19.

This clone was detected once. This sequence joins TRBV7-6 and TRBJ2-2; tentative D call: TRBD2 (5 bases). Trimming took 3 bases from V and 3 from J, leaving 8 bases between them. The germline gives CDR1 SGHVS, CDR2 FNYEAQ. The length of the CDR3 is 14 residues. The CDR3 region is CASSLSGDTGELFF. For the CDR3, the DNA is TGTGCCAGCAGCTTGTCCGGGGACACCGGGGAGCTGTTTTTT.

The V and J genes are TRBV3-1 (or the pseudogene TRBV3-2) and TRBJ1-2; TRBD1 might be the D (5 bases). Germline V CDR1 and CDR2: LGHDT, YNNKEL (reference sequence). This CDR3 has 15 residues. Trimming took 3 bases from V and 5 from J, leaving 16 bases between them. This CDR3 reads CASSHGSGGGYGYTF. The DNA of the CDR3 is TGTGCCAGCAGCCATGGGTCCGGGGGTGGGTATGGCTACACCTTC.

This clone appeared once. The chain uses TRBV2 and TRBJ1-1; no reliable D call. The V gene's germline CDR1 is SNHLY and CDR2 FYNNEI. V dropped 5 bases and J dropped 8 bases, with 18 bases sitting between them. The CDR3 is 14 residues long. Here the CDR3 reads CASSRVEEGIEAFF. The CDR3 DNA follows: TGTGCCAGCAGTCGGGTTGAGGAGGGAATCGAAGCTTTCTTT.

The chain carries TRBV6-5 and TRBJ1-2; D uncertain. Trimming removed 5 bases from V and 8 bases from J, with 12 bases in between. In germline, CDR1 is MNHEY, CDR2 SVGAGI. The CDR3 runs to 12 residues. This chain's CDR3 is CASSPGDGGYTF. CDR3 DNA: TGTGCCAGCAGTCCTGGCGACGGGGGCTACACCTTC.

The V and J genes are TRBV28 and TRBJ2-7, with TRBD2 matching over 7 bases. The CDR3 is made up of 15 amino acids. Germline lookup yields CDR1 MDHEN and CDR2 SYDVKM. The junction had 9 bases not matched to a gene; V was cut back by 6 bases and J by 1 base. The CDR3 sequence is CASSHWIAGSYEQYF. The CDR3 DNA is TGTGCCAGCAGCCACTGGATAGCGGGTTCCTACGAGCAGTACTTC.

The chain joins TRBV9 to TRBJ1-3, with TRBD1 matching over 8 bases. Losses at the gene ends were 0 bases for V and 3 bases for J; bases not matched to a gene: 5. Germline V gives CDR1 SGDLS, CDR2 YYNGEE. This CDR3 spans 16 amino acids. Written as DNA, the CDR3 is TGTGCCAGCAGCGTAGCACAGGGGGAATTTGGAAACACCATATATTTT. It specifies CASSVAQGEFGNTIYF. The whole variable domain, remainder taken from reference TRBV9 and TRBJ1-3, is DSGVTQTPKHLITATGQRVTLRCSPRSGDLSVYWYQQSLDQGLQFLIQYYNGEERAKGNILERFSAQQFPDLHSELNLSSLELGDSALYFCASSVAQGEFGNTIYFGEGSWLTVV.

The V gene is TRBV12-5, the J gene TRBJ2-5, with TRBD1 matching over 8 bases. CDR1 and CDR2 from the germline V gene are LGHNT and FRNRAP. The CDR3 has 15 residues. The trim removed 3 bases at V and 2 bases at J, leaving 5 bases unmatched. CDR3 region: CASGFLTGAQETQYF. The CDR3 coding sequence is TGTGCTAGTGGTTTCTTGACAGGGGCGCAAGAGACCCAGTACTTC.

The chain carries TRBV25-1 and TRBJ1-6; TRBD1 agrees at 8 bases. Germline V gene data show CDR1 as MGHDK and CDR2 as SYGVNS. The junction had 7 bases not matched to a gene; V was cut back by 8 bases and J by 10 bases. The CDR3 totals 13 residues. CDR3 sequence: CASCGQGASPLHF. The CDR3 coding sequence is TGTGCCAGCTGCGGACAGGGTGCCTCACCCCTCCACTTT.

The CDR3, as DNA: TGTGCCAGCGGAGAAAATCCAAACACCGGGGAGCTGTTTTTT. Translated: CASGENPNTGELFF. This sequence joins TRBV7-3 and TRBJ2-2, with no clear D. Germline CDR1 SGHTA, CDR2 FQGTGA. Deletions cut 8 bases from V and 2 bases from J, with 12 bases between. This CDR3 comprises 14 residues. Drawing the rest from reference TRBV7-3 and TRBJ2-2, the complete variable domain is GAGVSQTPSNKVTEKGKYVELRCDPISGHTALYWYRQSLGQGPEFLIYFQGTGAADDSGLPNDRFFAVRPEGSVSTLKIQRTERGDSAVYLCASGENPNTGELFFGEGSRLTVL.

This clone has a single count. This sequence joins TRBV6-6 and TRBJ1-4; D possibly corresponds to TRBD1 (5 bases). This CDR3 comprises 15 residues. CDR1 and CDR2 from the germline V gene are MNHNY and SVGAGI (reference sequence). Between the trimmed V and J ends, which lost 2 bases and 3 bases, there was a span of 10 bases. The CDR3 loop reads CASSYDSAANEKLFF. The DNA for the CDR3 is TGTGCCAGCAGTTACGACAGTGCAGCTAATGAAAAACTGTTTTTT.

CDR3 nucleotides: TGTGCCAGCAGCTTGGAAGGCAGGGGGCTTGGGGAGACCCAGTACTTC. This codes for CASSLEGRGLGETQYF. This sequence joins TRBV5-4 and TRBJ2-5; 8 bases fit TRBD1. Trimming took 0 bases from V and 5 from J; bases not matched to a gene: 9. Germline CDR1 reads SGHNT; CDR2 reads YYREEE (reference sequence). The CDR3 runs 16 residues.

V is TRBV7-3 and J is TRBJ2-1; the D gene is possibly TRBD2 (5 bases). This CDR3 spans 16 amino acids. V was trimmed by 1 base and J by 1 base, leaving 11 bases between them. CDR1 SGHTA and CDR2 FQGTGA come from the germline V gene. CDR3 sequence reads: CASSLRRAGSYNEQFF. DNA for the CDR3: TGTGCCAGCAGCTTAAGACGGGCGGGTTCCTACAATGAGCAGTTCTTC.

This chain links TRBV10-3 with TRBJ1-5, with no clear D. Trimming shortened V by 5 bases and J by 0 bases, and 11 bases separated the two germline ends. The CDR3 spans 15 residues. The V gene's germline CDR1 is ENHRY and CDR2 SYGVKD. In nucleotides, the CDR3 is TGTGCCATCAGTAACAGTTTATCTAGCAATCAGCCCCAGCATTTT. It codes for CAISNSLSSNQPQHF.

J is TRBJ2-1 and V is TRBV5-4; 8 nucleotides agree with TRBD2. Germline-derived CDR1 and CDR2 are SGHNT and YYREEE (reference sequence). This CDR3 has 16 amino acids. V was pared by 4 bases and J by 2 bases, with 8 bases of the junction left unmatched. The chain's CDR3 is CASSVQRGFTYNEQFF. The CDR3 nucleotides read TGTGCCAGCAGCGTCCAGCGGGGGTTTACCTACAATGAGCAGTTCTTC.

This clone occurred once. This CDR3 reads CASSGQGRETQYF. The CDR3, as DNA: TGTGCCAGTAGTGGACAGGGACGAGAGACCCAGTACTTC. The rearrangement uses TRBV19 and TRBJ2-5, with 8 nucleotides matching TRBD1. Losses at the gene ends were 5 bases for V and 4 bases for J; bases not matched to a gene: 3. The CDR3 length is 13 residues. Germline CDR1 reads LNHDA; CDR2 reads SQIVND (reference sequence).

For the CDR3, the DNA is TGTGCCAGCAGCCCCGGACTAGCGGGAATAGATGGAGATACGCAGTATTTT. This codes for CASSPGLAGIDGDTQYF. The rearrangement uses TRBV11-3 and TRBJ2-3, with 12 bases fitting TRBD2. Germline values: CDR1 SGHNT, CDR2 YENEEA. The CDR3 is made up of 17 amino acids. Trimming cost V 5 bases and J 5 bases; bases outside gene matches: 11.

The chain has TRBV30 and TRBJ2-5; TRBD2 matches 8 bases. CDR1 is GTSNPN, CDR2 SVGIG, per germline (reference sequence). This CDR3 region has 14 residues. J was trimmed by 4 bases and V by 7 bases; bases with no gene match: 11. The CDR3 DNA follows: TGTGCCTCCCGGGGTAGCGGGGAAACAGAGACCCAGTACTTC. Translated: CASRGSGETETQYF.

The gene calls are TRBV15 and TRBJ1-2; no firm D call. Germline assignment: CDR1 LNHNV and CDR2 YYDKDF (reference sequence). The CDR3 covers 13 residues. Trimming pared 5 bases from V and 1 base from J, leaving 8 bases between. As DNA, the CDR3 is TGTGCCACCAGCGACGGGGTTAACTATGGCTACACCTTC. Residues: CATSDGVNYGYTF.

This clone was observed a few times. The rearrangement joins TRBV2 to TRBJ1-5, with 7 bases matching TRBD1. This CDR3 is built from 14 residues. V shed 8 bases, J shed 5 bases, and the junction held 9 bases outside the gene matches. The germline V gene has CDR1 SNHLY and CDR2 FYNNEI. The CDR3 spells CASRAWQGDQPQHF. CDR3 DNA: TGTGCCAGCCGGGCTTGGCAGGGGGATCAGCCCCAGCATTTT.

This chain uses TRBV6-6 with TRBJ1-5, with TRBD1 matching over 8 bases. CDR3 length equals 15 residues. CDR1 is MNHNY and CDR2 is SVGAGI in the germline V gene (reference sequence). V lost 5 bases to trimming and J lost 5 bases; unmatched junction nucleotides: 8. The CDR3 sequence is CASSGGTGRHQPQHF. The CDR3 bases are TGTGCCAGCAGTGGGGGGACAGGACGGCATCAGCCCCAGCATTTT.